The present T cell receptor beta chain was sequenced within a study of control samples from healthy donors and cancer patients. The J segment lost 7 bases and the V segment lost 0 bases, leaving 6 bases of the junction unmatched. Germline lookup yields CDR1 MGHRA and CDR2 YSYEKL. CDR3 size: 15 residues. The table came from immunoSEQ multiplex PCR; TCRdb's copy has only in-frame clones and leaves some out. The table has about 86,000 clones, 85% to 95% seen once. The sequenced sample was blood. The chain has TRBV4-1 and TRBJ2-3; 8 nucleotides align to TRBD2. The TCR was taken from a woman under 40 in good health. Written as DNA, the CDR3 is TGCGCCAGCAGCCAAGAAGCGGGAGTGGGGAATACGCAGTATTTT. It yields the protein CASSQEAGVGNTQYF.